This TCR beta chain was captured by sequencing in a study of T cell clonality in common variable immunodeficiency. This table comes from immunoSEQ multiplex PCR, and its TCRdb copy is limited to in-frame clones, with some not included. The data show some 50,000 clones, with none appearing a single time. This clone came up a few times. Its target is not known. With the read ending 3 residues before the CDR3 end, the germline J gene is used to fill in that end. Trimming took 2 bases from V and 0 from J, leaving 10 bases between them. The CDR3 spans 16 residues. CDR1 is KGHSH, CDR2 LQKENI, per germline. Study-level results: Repertoire-complication correlations in CVID were limited by patient heterogeneity.

Sequenced: peripheral blood mononuclear cells. This clonotype originated in a person aged 18-70 years in good health. The rearrangement uses TRBV18 and TRBJ1-4, with TRBD1 as a possible D gene (5 bases). The DNA read from the CDR3 is TGTGCCAGCTCACCATCCGCAGGGACAACTAATGAAAAA. Protein sequence: CASSPSAGTTNEK. The complete CDR3 sequence is CASSPSAGTTNEKLFF.